Presented here are 14 T cell receptor beta chains from one specimen sequenced in a study of blood T cell repertoires in COVID-19. Profiling relied on immunoSEQ multiplex PCR, and the TCRdb table lists in-frame clones only, not all of them. In the table there are approximately 170,000 clones, 86% of which are singletons. Sequencing input: peripheral blood. All receptors derive from a woman between 65 and 79 years old with acute or convalescent COVID-19.

This clone has only one observation. CDR3 nucleotides: TGTGCCAGCAGCTTTAAGGGACAGACCTCTGGAAACACCATATATTTT. It specifies CASSFKGQTSGNTIYF. The chain carries TRBV7-9 and TRBJ1-3, with 7 bases aligning to TRBD1. V gave up 3 bases and J gave up 0 bases; unmatched junction bases: 5. The CDR3 runs to 16 residues. Germline CDR1 is SEHNR and CDR2 is FQNEAQ (reference sequence). The variable domain in full, completed from reference TRBV7-9 and TRBJ1-3, reads DTGVSQNPRHKITKRGQNVTFRCDPISEHNRLYWYRQTLGQGPEFLTYFQNEAQLEKSRLLSDRFSAERPKGSFSTLEIQRTEQGDSAMYLCASSFKGQTSGNTIYFGEGSWLTVV.

The rearrangement uses TRBV5-1 and TRBJ2-1, with no clear D. The CDR3 sequence is 17 residues long. CDR1 and CDR2 (germline): SGHRS, YFSETQ. Deletions cut 3 bases from V and 3 bases from J, with 19 bases between. The CDR3 here is CASSSKFVRLNYNEQFF. The CDR3 DNA is TGCGCCAGCAGCTCCAAGTTCGTCAGGTTAAACTACAATGAGCAGTTCTTC.

This chain joins TRBV9 and TRBJ2-6; possibly TRBD2 for D (6 bases). The V and J ends lost 2 bases and 0 bases respectively, with 12 bases between them. The germline V gene encodes CDR1 SGDLS and CDR2 YYNGEE. The CDR3 contains 17 residues. The CDR3 DNA is TGTGCCAGCAGCGTGAATGGGGGGAGCTCTGGGGCCAACGTCCTGACTTTC. Its protein is CASSVNGGSSGANVLTF. Together with reference TRBV9 and TRBJ2-6, the CDR3 gives the full variable domain: DSGVTQTPKHLITATGQRVTLRCSPRSGDLSVYWYQQSLDQGLQFLIQYYNGEERAKGNILERFSAQQFPDLHSELNLSSLELGDSALYFCASSVNGGSSGANVLTFGAGSRLTVL.

This chain joins TRBV20-1 and TRBJ1-1; D unclear. The V and J ends lost 7 bases and 1 base respectively, with 7 bases between them. CDR1 and CDR2 (germline): DFQATT, SNEGSKA (reference sequence). There are 11 residues in the CDR3. The CDR3 nucleotides are TGCAGTGGGGCCGCGAACACTGAAGCTTTCTTT. Translated: CSGAANTEAFF.

J is TRBJ1-2 and V is TRBV10-3, with D tentatively TRBD1 (5 bases). The CDR3 length is 12 residues. CDR1 is ENHRY and CDR2 is SYGVKD in the germline V gene. V lost 2 bases to trimming and J lost 4 bases, with 5 bases between them. CDR3 sequence: CAISEDSYGYTF. The CDR3 DNA is TGTGCCATCAGTGAGGACAGCTATGGCTACACCTTC.

V is TRBV3-1 (or the pseudogene TRBV3-2) and J is TRBJ2-7; 8 bases map to TRBD2. V trimming: 2 bases; J trimming: 2 bases; junction bases outside the gene matches: 8. Germline CDR1 is LGHDT and CDR2 is YNNKEL (reference sequence). The CDR3 consists of 16 residues. This chain's CDR3 is CASSQRGGGLTYEQYF. The CDR3 bases are TGTGCCAGCAGCCAACGGGGCGGGGGGCTAACCTACGAGCAGTACTTC.

The chain couples TRBV30 to TRBJ1-1; a possible D gene is TRBD1 (6 bases). The ends were cut back, 2 bases at V and 0 bases at J, with 13 bases in the middle. Germline assignment: CDR1 GTSNPN and CDR2 SVGIG (reference sequence). This CDR3 comprises 15 residues. CDR3 region: CAWSIAGVMNTEAFF. CDR3 bases: TGTGCCTGGAGTATCGCAGGGGTAATGAACACTGAAGCTTTCTTT.

The J gene is TRBJ1-4, the V gene TRBV30; weak D call: TRBD1 (5 bases). V lost 3 bases and J 10 bases, leaving 27 bases between the germline ends. Germline loops: CDR1 GTSNPN, CDR2 SVGIG (reference sequence). CDR3 size: 17 residues. The chain's CDR3 is CAWRGVGPWSPGGKLFF. CDR3 sequence (DNA): TGTGCCTGGAGAGGGGTCGGGCCTTGGTCACCTGGTGGAAAACTGTTTTTT.

V and J are TRBV2 and TRBJ2-7, with 7 bases fitting TRBD1. After removal of 7 bases from V and 7 bases from J, the junction contained 13 bases not matched to a gene. The CDR3 extends over 14 amino acids. The germline CDR1 and CDR2 sequences are SNHLY and FYNNEI. CDR3 loop: CASNRDRLLLEQYF. The CDR3 DNA sequence: TGTGCCAGCAACCGGGACAGACTTCTCTTAGAGCAGTACTTC.

The CDR3 coding sequence is TGCGCCAGCAGCTTGGGGGGCTCATCTAATGAAAAACTGTTTTTT. Its translation is CASSLGGSSNEKLFF. The rearrangement uses TRBV5-1 and TRBJ1-4; D may be TRBD1 (5 bases). The CDR3 contains 15 residues. From germline, CDR1 is SGHRS and CDR2 YFSETQ. The ends were cut back, 0 bases at V and 3 bases at J, with 9 bases in the middle.

The J gene is TRBJ2-5, the V gene TRBV2, with 8 bases aligning to TRBD2. The CDR3 has 14 residues. Per germline, CDR1 SNHLY and CDR2 FYNNEI. Losses at the gene ends were 7 bases for V and 7 bases for J; bases not matched to a gene: 11. The CDR3 region is CASNGQRGGMTQYF. In nucleotides, the CDR3 is TGTGCCAGCAACGGACAACGGGGGGGGATGACCCAGTACTTC. The variable domain in full, completed from reference TRBV2 and TRBJ2-5, reads EPEVTQTPSHQVTQMGQEVILRCVPISNHLYFYWYRQILGQKVEFLVSFYNNEISEKSEIFDDQFSVERPDGSNFTLKIRSTKLEDSAMYFCASNGQRGGMTQYFGPGTRLLVL.

The chain couples TRBV4-2 to TRBJ2-1, with TRBD2 matching 13 bases. The CDR3 is 16 residues long. The germline V gene has CDR1 LGHNA and CDR2 YNFKEQ. V gave up 0 bases and J gave up 8 bases; unmatched junction bases: 4. The CDR3, as DNA: TGTGCCAGCAGCCAAGATCTGGGACTAGCGGGATATGAGCAGTTCTTC. Its translation: CASSQDLGLAGYEQFF.

This chain joins TRBV7-8 and TRBJ2-1, with 13 bases identical to TRBD2. The CDR3 is made up of 16 amino acids. CDR1 is SGHVS, CDR2 FQNEAQ, per germline. The ends lost 5 bases at V and 8 bases at J; junction bases unmatched: 9. The CDR3 protein is CASSHRTSGSGDEQFF. Written as DNA, the CDR3 is TGTGCCAGCAGCCATCGGACTAGCGGGAGTGGCGATGAGCAGTTCTTC.

This chain connects TRBV4-3 to TRBJ2-7, with 7 bases matching TRBD1. V dropped 0 bases and J dropped 0; count of bases not matched to a gene: 11. The CDR3 extends over 18 amino acids. Germline CDR1 reads LGHNA; CDR2 reads YSLEER. CDR3 sequence reads: CASSQEPPPGQLSYEQYF. In DNA, the CDR3 is TGCGCCAGCAGCCAAGAGCCCCCTCCGGGACAGCTCTCCTACGAGCAGTACTTC.